These 27 T cell receptor beta chains share one sample of origin, sequenced in a study of blood T cell repertoires in COVID-19. TCRdb keeps only in-frame clones here, not all; method: immunoSEQ multiplex PCR. The repertoire has some 260,000 clones, 70% to 90% of them found once; the top ten carry 2.1%. Material: peripheral blood. Receptor source: a woman aged 40 to 50 who had recovered from COVID-19.

The CDR3 is CASSWDPLSGVADTQYF. The DNA of the CDR3 is TGTGCCAGCAGTTGGGACCCCTTATCGGGAGTAGCAGATACGCAGTATTTT. The genes are TRBV6-2 or TRBV6-3 and TRBJ2-3, with D perhaps matching TRBD2 (6 bases). The CDR3 covers 17 residues. Germline CDR1 reads MNHEY; CDR2 reads SVGEGT. Trimming removed 4 bases from V and 4 bases from J, with 21 bases in between.

For the CDR3, the DNA is TGTGCCAGTAGTATCCAGGGGCGGTTTTATAGCAATCAGCCCCAGCATTTT. Protein product: CASSIQGRFYSNQPQHF. This chain connects TRBV19 to TRBJ1-5; D is possibly TRBD1 (6 bases). This CDR3 contains 17 residues. Trimming removed 3 bases from V and 0 bases from J, with 15 bases in between. Germline V CDR1 and CDR2: LNHDA, SQIVND (reference sequence). Together with reference TRBV19 and TRBJ1-5, the CDR3 gives the full variable domain: DGGITQSPKYLFRKEGQNVTLSCEQNLNHDAMYWYRQDPGQGLRLIYYSQIVNDFQKGDIAEGYSVSREKKESFPLTVTSAQKNPTAFYLCASSIQGRFYSNQPQHFGDGTRLSIL.

The rearrangement uses TRBV7-2 and TRBJ2-7; D gene unclear. Germline lookup yields CDR1 SGHTA and CDR2 FQGNSA. This CDR3 comprises 13 residues. Trimming cost V 5 bases and J 1 base, with 9 bases left between them. The CDR3 reads CASSRSDSYEQYF. Here the CDR3 DNA reads TGTGCCAGCAGCCGTTCAGATTCCTACGAGCAGTACTTC.

V is TRBV7-2 and J is TRBJ2-3; 7 nucleotides agree with TRBD1. The CDR3 is 18 residues long. J was trimmed by 0 bases and V by 5 bases; bases with no gene match: 14. Germline V gene data show CDR1 as SGHTA and CDR2 as FQGNSA. In DNA form, the CDR3 reads TGTGCCAGCAGCACTAAGTTAGGGGGCCTTTCGAGCACAGATACGCAGTATTTT. Translation: CASSTKLGGLSSTDTQYF.

The gene calls are TRBV5-4 and TRBJ2-7, with 10 bases matching TRBD1. The CDR3 length is 15 residues. Germline CDR1 and CDR2: SGHNT and YYREEE (reference sequence). J gave up 5 bases and V 2 bases, and 7 bases lay outside the gene matches. CDR3 residues: CASSFDRGRIHEQYF. In nucleotides, the CDR3 is TGTGCCAGCAGCTTTGACAGGGGGCGCATCCACGAGCAGTACTTC. Full variable domain (remainder filled in from reference TRBV5-4 and TRBJ2-7): ETGVTQSPTHLIKTRGQQVTLRCSSQSGHNTVSWYQQALGQGPQFIFQYYREEENGRGNFPPRFSGLQFPNYSSELNVNALELDDSALYLCASSFDRGRIHEQYFGPGTRLTVT.

This clone was observed a single time. The chain is built from TRBV9 and TRBJ1-5, with D possibly matching TRBD1 (5 bases). V was clipped by 7 bases and J by 11 bases, with 13 bases between them. Germline values: CDR1 SGDLS, CDR2 YYNGEE. The CDR3 is 11 residues long. The CDR3 is CASGTDTTQHF. CDR3 sequence (DNA): TGTGCCAGCGGTACGGACACAACCCAGCATTTT.

The genes are TRBV5-4 and TRBJ1-6; D may be TRBD1 (6 bases). This CDR3 spans 15 amino acids. The V end lost 1 base, the J end lost 8 bases, and 13 bases lay between the germline ends. Germline V gene data show CDR1 as SGHNT and CDR2 as YYREEE (reference sequence). The CDR3 is CASSLSRGAYSPLHF. The CDR3 DNA reads TGTGCCAGCAGCTTGTCACGGGGGGCCTATTCACCCCTCCACTTT.

The rearrangement links TRBV3-1 (or the pseudogene TRBV3-2) to TRBJ2-7; 8 bases are shared with TRBD1. V shed 6 bases, J shed 4 bases, and the junction held 8 bases outside the gene matches. This CDR3 comprises 14 residues. The germline V gene has CDR1 LGHDT and CDR2 YNNKEL (reference sequence). The CDR3 region has the DNA TGTGCCAGCAGTCGGCAGGGGGCTAATTACGAGCAGTACTTC. Amino acid sequence: CASSRQGANYEQYF.

This rearrangement joins TRBV7-3 to TRBJ1-1; 7 nucleotides align to TRBD1. After removal of 4 bases from V and 6 bases from J, the junction contained 20 bases not matched to a gene. The germline V gene encodes CDR1 SGHTA and CDR2 FQGTGA. This CDR3 spans 18 amino acids. The CDR3 DNA is TGTGCCAGCAGCTCGATCCTCGCGAGAATACAGGGGAAGTCTGAAGCTTTCTTT. It yields the protein CASSSILARIQGKSEAFF.

Points on this clone: Mismatch with germline at one junction end may stem from a read error. Here the CDR3 DNA reads TGCGCCAGCAGCCTCGGGAGCTCCTCCGAGCAGTACTTC. Amino acids: CASSLGSSSEQYF. This chain links TRBV5-1 with TRBJ2-7; D might be TRBD2 (6 bases). The CDR3 extends over 13 amino acids. Germline-derived CDR1 and CDR2 are SGHRS and YFSETQ.

V and J are TRBV27 and TRBJ2-1; 10 nucleotides line up with TRBD1. With 4 bases clipped from V and 0 bases from J, the junction kept 6 bases outside the gene matches. This CDR3 is 17 amino acids long. CDR1 is MNHEY, CDR2 SMNVEV, per germline (reference sequence). CDR3 sequence reads: CASSSGQGVSSYNEQFF. The CDR3 nucleotides read TGTGCCAGCAGTTCTGGACAGGGGGTAAGCTCCTACAATGAGCAGTTCTTC.

V is TRBV5-5 and J is TRBJ1-2; the match to TRBD1 covers 7 bases. This CDR3 region has 12 residues. The germline CDR1 and CDR2 sequences are SGHKS and YYEKEE (reference sequence). V was clipped by 4 bases and J by 7 bases; unmatched bases: 4. CDR3 bases: TGTGCCAGCAGCACTTCAGGGGGTGGCTACACCTTC. This codes for CASSTSGGGYTF.

The chain carries TRBV3-1 (or the pseudogene TRBV3-2) and TRBJ2-1; 10 bases fit TRBD2. This CDR3 contains 19 residues. Unmatched junction bases numbered 12, after V lost 0 bases and J lost 4 bases. Germline loops: CDR1 LGHDT, CDR2 YNNKEL (reference sequence). CDR3 sequence: CASSQEEKSGRASYNEQFF. CDR3 DNA: TGTGCCAGCAGCCAAGAAGAAAAAAGCGGGAGGGCGTCGTACAATGAGCAGTTCTTC.

The CDR3 sequence: CASSAGRAGYTF. CDR3 nucleotide sequence: TGTGCCAGCAGCGCCGGGAGGGCTGGCTACACCTTC. The genes are TRBV12-3 or TRBV12-4 and TRBJ1-2; D gene ambiguous. The CDR3 is 12 residues long. The V end lost 6 bases, the J end lost 7 bases, and 12 bases lay between the germline ends.

V is TRBV5-1 and J is TRBJ2-7; 11 bases map to TRBD2. Germline-derived CDR1 and CDR2 are SGHRS and YFSETQ. V was clipped by 4 bases and J by 4 bases; unmatched bases: 7. The CDR3 extends over 15 amino acids. For the CDR3, the DNA is TGCGCCAGCAGCCGTGATAGCGGGAGGGGGTACGAGCAGTACTTC. Protein: CASSRDSGRGYEQYF.

The chain couples TRBV30 to TRBJ2-7; TRBD1 agrees at 8 bases. This CDR3 region has 15 residues. Losses at the gene ends were 4 bases for V and 4 bases for J; bases not matched to a gene: 12. The germline gives CDR1 GTSNPN, CDR2 SVGIG (reference sequence). For the CDR3, the DNA is TGTGCCTGGACTCCTCCGGACAGGGACAGTTACGAGCAGTACTTC. Amino acids: CAWTPPDRDSYEQYF.

CDR3 sequence (DNA): TGTGCCAGCTCACCGGGACAGGGCGCAGATACGCAGTATTTT. Its translation is CASSPGQGADTQYF. The chain combines TRBV18 with TRBJ2-3, with 9 bases aligning to TRBD1. This CDR3 region has 14 residues. Germline loops: CDR1 KGHSH, CDR2 LQKENI. V was pared by 3 bases and J by 4 bases, with 2 bases of the junction left unmatched.

CDR3 sequence: CASRPYQTFSDEQFF. The CDR3 nucleotides read TGTGCCAGCAGGCCTTACCAGACATTCTCCGATGAGCAGTTCTTC. This sequence joins TRBV6-6 and TRBJ2-1; the D is unclear. CDR1 is MNHNY and CDR2 is SVGAGI in the germline V gene (reference sequence). The CDR3 length is 15 residues. V was trimmed by 6 bases and J by 8 bases, leaving 20 bases between them.

The chain uses TRBV7-2 and TRBJ1-1, with D unresolved. CDR3 size: 13 residues. Trimming cost V 2 bases and J 9 bases, with 13 bases left between them. The germline V gene has CDR1 SGHTA and CDR2 FQGNSA. CDR3 nucleotide sequence: TGTGCCAGCAGCTTATCTAGGTCCGTGCAAGCTTTCTTT. The encoded protein is CASSLSRSVQAFF.

The chain uses TRBV10-3 and TRBJ2-6; the D gene is possibly TRBD2 (6 bases). Deletions cut 6 bases from V and 2 bases from J, with 14 bases between. CDR1 is ENHRY and CDR2 is SYGVKD in the germline V gene. The CDR3 has 16 amino acids. Written as DNA, the CDR3 is TGTGCCATCAGCCCAATGGCGGGAACTGGGGCCAACGTCCTGACTTTC. Translated: CAISPMAGTGANVLTF.

V is TRBV6-5 and J is TRBJ2-1; D is possibly TRBD2 (6 bases). This CDR3 is 15 amino acids long. Trimming cost V 1 base and J 3 bases, with 10 bases left between them. CDR1 is MNHEY, CDR2 SVGAGI, per germline. CDR3 loop: CASSYWSSDYNEQFF. The CDR3 DNA follows: TGTGCCAGCAGTTACTGGTCTAGCGACTACAATGAGCAGTTCTTC.

The rearrangement joins TRBV30 to TRBJ1-2; unclear D gene. The CDR3 has 15 residues. The germline V gene has CDR1 GTSNPN and CDR2 SVGIG (reference sequence). V was trimmed by 4 bases and J by 4 bases, leaving 19 bases between them. CDR3: CAWTTAGRKFYGYTF. The CDR3 bases are TGTGCCTGGACCACTGCGGGGAGAAAATTCTATGGCTACACCTTC. The complete variable domain, with remaining parts taken from reference TRBV30 and TRBJ1-2, reads SQTIHQWPATLVQPVGSPLSLECTVEGTSNPNLYWYRQAAGRGLQLLFYSVGIGQISSEVPQNLSASRPQDRQFILSSKKLLLSDSGFYLCAWTTAGRKFYGYTFGSGTRLTVV.

The chain recombines TRBV6-5 with TRBJ2-7, with TRBD1 matching 8 bases. In germline, CDR1 is MNHEY, CDR2 SVGAGI. The CDR3 sequence is 14 residues long. V was pared by 7 bases and J by 7 bases, with 12 bases of the junction left unmatched. In DNA form, the CDR3 reads TGTGCCAGCAAAACCCGGGGACAGGTCTTGGAGCAGTACTTC. It specifies CASKTRGQVLEQYF.

This sequence joins TRBV7-3 and TRBJ2-5, with TRBD1 identical over 7 bases. CDR1 and CDR2 (germline): SGHTA, FQGTGA. Trimming took 5 bases from V and 5 from J; bases not matched to a gene: 5. CDR3 length: 13 residues. The CDR3 nucleotides read TGTGCCAGCAGCAAGGTACAGGGGGAGACCCAGTACTTC. Amino acid sequence: CASSKVQGETQYF.

The V call is TRBV6-5, the J call TRBJ2-7, with a weak D call TRBD1 (6 bases). V was shortened by 6 bases and J by 2 bases, with 8 bases between the two germline ends. The V gene's germline CDR1 is MNHEY and CDR2 SVGAGI. This CDR3 spans 12 amino acids. The CDR3 nucleotides read TGTGCCAGCAGGGGGGCGGCCTACGAGCAGTACTTC. Its translation is CASRGAAYEQYF.

The rearrangement links TRBV19 to TRBJ2-1; TRBD2 aligns across 8 bases. V trimming: 7 bases; J trimming: 3 bases; junction bases outside the gene matches: 8. From germline, CDR1 is LNHDA and CDR2 SQIVND (reference sequence). This CDR3 is built from 15 residues. The CDR3 DNA is TGTGCCAGTACCCGACTAAGCGGGAGCTACAATGAGCAGTTCTTC. This encodes CASTRLSGSYNEQFF.

A single count supports this clone. V gene TRBV11-3 combines with J gene TRBJ2-1; 9 positions match TRBD2. Germline V gives CDR1 SGHNT, CDR2 YENEEA. Germline trimming cut 6 bases from V and 6 bases from J; bases unmatched to any gene: 6. The CDR3 loop spans 14 amino acids. CDR3 nucleotide sequence: TGTGCCAGCAGAGGCGGGGGGGGTAGCAATGAGCAGTTCTTC. Translating it yields CASRGGGGSNEQFF.